The 27 T cell receptor beta chains listed next were all sequenced from one sample in a study of CXCR3-negative and CXCR3-positive naive CD8 T cells. The libraries of TRB cDNA were constructed through 5' RACE using UMI labels. TCRdb reprocessed the 5' RACE reads; each CDR3 protein has one entry and no DNA is given. The listing contains roughly 130,000 distinct CDR3 sequences. These receptors have no identified antigens. Whole-study findings and limits: TRB CDR3 hydrophobicity was greater in CXCR3-positive naive cells than in CXCR3-negative naive cells.

Sequenced material: naive CXCR3+ CD8+ T cells from blood. The subset: CD45RO-CCR7+CD27+CD95- naive CD8+ T cells expressing CXCR3 (TNR3+). The receptors were sampled from a human donor in good health. Some clones in this sample may be carry-over from other donors' samples.

The chain uses TRBV7-3 and TRBJ2-7; TCRdb lists TRBD1, though no DNA is available to test this call. CDR1 is SGHTA, CDR2 FQGTGA, per germline. The CDR3 spans 14 residues. CDR3 loop: CASSLRGQTNEQYF.

The J gene is TRBJ1-1, the V gene TRBV29-1. CDR1 is SQVTM and CDR2 is ANQGSEA in the germline V gene. The CDR3 is 12 amino acids. This chain's CDR3 is CSVEGQNTEAFF.

The V and J genes are TRBV20-1 and TRBJ2-7. In germline, CDR1 is DFQATT, CDR2 SNEGSKA (reference sequence). This CDR3 contains 12 residues. CDR3 amino acids: CSARDIRTEQYF.

The chain uses TRBV29-1 and TRBJ1-1. Germline lookup yields CDR1 SQVTM and CDR2 ANQGSEA. CDR3 size: 12 residues. The CDR3 loop is CSVARMNTEAFF.

This sequence joins TRBV15 and TRBJ2-1. Germline V gene sequence: CDR1 LNHNV, CDR2 YYDKDF (reference sequence). This CDR3 has 14 residues. CDR3 protein: CATSRDLANNEQFF.

This chain joins TRBV5-1 and TRBJ2-2; TCRdb selects TRBD2, and the lack of DNA leaves this call unchecked. The V gene's germline CDR1 is SGHRS and CDR2 YFSETQ. The CDR3 covers 17 residues. The CDR3 here is CASSQPTSGANTGELFF.

The chain recombines TRBV5-1 with TRBJ1-4. Germline V gene lookup returns CDR1 SGHRS and CDR2 YFSETQ. The length of the CDR3 is 13 residues. The CDR3 loop reads CASRLPPNEKLFF.

The chain's CDR3 is CSARHRQGTLYEQYF. The chain has TRBV20-1 and TRBJ2-7; TCRdb reports TRBD1, a call that lacks DNA to check it against. CDR1 and CDR2 (germline): DFQATT, SNEGSKA (reference sequence). The CDR3 runs 15 residues.

The gene calls are TRBV7-9 and TRBJ2-6; TCRdb designates TRBD1, a call that cannot be tested without DNA. The CDR3 contains 19 residues. The germline CDR1 and CDR2 sequences are SEHNR and FQNEAQ (reference sequence). This CDR3 reads CASSDRTGGSITGANVLTF.

The V call is TRBV4-3, the J call TRBJ1-1; TCRdb selects TRBD1, and the lack of DNA leaves this call unchecked. In germline, CDR1 is LGHNA, CDR2 YSLEER. This CDR3 is 14 amino acids long. This CDR3 reads CASSLTQGAYEAFF.

The chain uses TRBV7-2 and TRBJ1-2; TCRdb returns TRBD1, unconfirmable since there is no DNA. This CDR3 comprises 14 residues. CDR1 SGHTA and CDR2 FQGNSA come from the germline V gene. CDR3 in amino acids: CASSSSGTVYGYTF.

This rearrangement joins TRBV27 to TRBJ1-1; with no DNA, the TCRdb D assignment of TRBD1 cannot be verified. There are 16 residues in the CDR3. Germline V CDR1 and CDR2: MNHEY, SMNVEV (reference sequence). The CDR3 region is CASSPSLGELGTEAFF.

This chain links TRBV7-9 with TRBJ2-7; the D call from TCRdb, TRBD1, cannot be confirmed without DNA. The CDR3 contains 15 residues. Per the germline V gene, CDR1 is SEHNR and CDR2 is FQNEAQ (reference sequence). Here the CDR3 reads CASSPGGGRSYEQYF.

The chain carries TRBV11-3 and TRBJ1-1; without DNA, the TCRdb call of TRBD1 cannot be checked. The CDR3 has 17 residues. Germline V gene lookup returns CDR1 SGHNT and CDR2 YENEEA. The CDR3 reads CASSPRGQGPMNTEAFF.

This chain links TRBV25-1 with TRBJ2-1; lacking DNA, the TRBD1 call made by TCRdb goes unchecked. This CDR3 has 14 amino acids. The germline V gene encodes CDR1 MGHDK and CDR2 SYGVNS. Here the CDR3 reads CANGGDRDYNGQFF. The whole variable domain, remainder taken from reference TRBV25-1 and TRBJ2-1, is EADIYQTPRYLVIGTGKKITLECSQTMGHDKMYWYQQDPGMELHLIHYSYGVNSTEKGDLSSESTVSRIRTEHFPLTLESARPSHTSQYLCANGGDRDYNGQFFGPGTRLTVL.

The V gene is TRBV7-9, the J gene TRBJ1-2; TCRdb calls TRBD1, which cannot be checked without DNA. In germline, CDR1 is SEHNR, CDR2 FQNEAQ (reference sequence). CDR3 size: 13 residues. CDR3 protein: CASSWDRGYGYTF.

The chain joins TRBV29-1 to TRBJ2-5. This CDR3 comprises 16 residues. The V gene's germline CDR1 is SQVTM and CDR2 ANQGSEA. CDR3 protein: CSVVYEKMSYQETQYF.

CDR3 protein: CASSLYPTSEFTDTQYF. The chain has TRBV5-1 and TRBJ2-3; TCRdb calls TRBD2, which cannot be checked without DNA. CDR1 is SGHRS, CDR2 YFSETQ, per germline. The CDR3 covers 17 residues.

The chain employs TRBV28 and TRBJ2-7; TCRdb picks TRBD2, but there is no DNA to check that call. Germline CDR1 MDHEN, CDR2 SYDVKM. This CDR3 region has 14 residues. This CDR3 is CASSFRDYSYEQYF.

The gene calls are TRBV6-1 and TRBJ1-2. This CDR3 has 14 amino acids. Germline V gene lookup returns CDR1 MNHNS and CDR2 SASEGT. The CDR3 region is CASSEFPQTYGYTF.

The genes are TRBV29-1 and TRBJ2-1. The CDR3 covers 13 residues. Per germline, CDR1 SQVTM and CDR2 ANQGSEA. The chain's CDR3 is CSVEGTSFNEQFF.

This CDR3 reads CASSFPLDSLGTDTQYF. This chain uses TRBV7-9 with TRBJ2-3; TCRdb's D call, TRBD2, is unchecked because there is no DNA. Germline CDR1 is SEHNR and CDR2 is FQNEAQ (reference sequence). This CDR3 contains 17 residues. The variable domain in full, with the rest retrieved from reference TRBV7-9 and TRBJ2-3, is DTGVSQNPRHKITKRGQNVTFRCDPISEHNRLYWYRQTLGQGPEFLTYFQNEAQLEKSRLLSDRFSAERPKGSFSTLEIQRTEQGDSAMYLCASSFPLDSLGTDTQYFGPGTRLTVL.

This rearrangement joins TRBV5-6 to TRBJ1-1. The CDR3 contains 12 residues. CDR1 and CDR2 (germline): SGHDT, YYEEEE. The chain's CDR3 is CASSLAELEAFF. Supplemented by reference TRBV5-6 and TRBJ1-1, the full variable domain reads DAGVTQSPTHLIKTRGQQVTLRCSPKSGHDTVSWYQQALGQGPQFIFQYYEEEERQRGNFPDRFSGHQFPNYSSELNVNALLLGDSALYLCASSLAELEAFFGQGTRLTVV.

The gene calls are TRBV29-1 and TRBJ2-6; with no DNA, the TCRdb D assignment of TRBD1 cannot be verified. The germline gives CDR1 SQVTM, CDR2 ANQGSEA. The length of the CDR3 is 16 residues. The CDR3 loop reads CSVWTVQNSGANVLTF.

The V call is TRBV19, the J call TRBJ1-2; TCRdb returns TRBD1, unconfirmable since there is no DNA. The V gene's germline CDR1 is LNHDA and CDR2 SQIVND (reference sequence). The CDR3 is 14 residues long. CDR3 loop: CASSPRAGGYGYTF.

The chain combines TRBV6-2 or TRBV6-3 with TRBJ2-7; without DNA, the TCRdb call of TRBD1 cannot be checked. The CDR3 has 14 amino acids. Per the germline V gene, CDR1 is MNHEY and CDR2 is SVGEGT. The CDR3 region is CASSYPLQGYEQYF.

This chain links TRBV6-2 or TRBV6-3 with TRBJ2-1; the D call from TCRdb, TRBD2, cannot be confirmed without DNA. This CDR3 contains 14 residues. Germline V gene sequence: CDR1 MNHEY, CDR2 SVGEGT. The CDR3 sequence is CASSSGGAWNEQFF.